These 23 T cell receptor beta chains share one sample of origin, sequenced in a study of identical twins. MiXCR, applied by TCRdb to the 5' RACE reads, yields one record per CDR3 protein. Of 230,000 or so distinct CDR3 sequences in the sample, about 9% were seen once. The sample also formed part of further work on yellow fever vaccine responses in identical twins.

Sequenced sample: CD8+ T cells sorted from blood. These receptors all stem from a woman younger than 30 in good health.

J is TRBJ2-7 and V is TRBV27; 12 bases are a match to TRBD2. Looked up from germline, CDR1 is MNHEY and CDR2 is SMNVEV (reference sequence). V shed 3 bases, J shed 3 bases, and the junction held 3 bases outside the gene matches. This CDR3 region has 15 residues. CDR3 DNA sequence: TGTGCCAGCAGTTTGACTAGCGGGGGATTCTACGAGCAGTACTTC. Amino acid sequence: CASSLTSGGFYEQYF.

The chain recombines TRBV10-2 with TRBJ2-2; possibly TRBD1 for D (6 bases). The V and J ends lost 3 bases and 4 bases respectively, with 15 bases between them. Germline CDR1 reads WSHSY; CDR2 reads SAAADI. CDR3 length equals 16 residues. The CDR3 loop is CASSDPEQGVTGELFF. CDR3 nucleotide sequence: TGCGCCAGCAGTGATCCAGAACAGGGAGTCACCGGGGAGCTGTTTTTT.

This clonotype has at least ten counts. The rearrangement links TRBV27 to TRBJ2-7; 7 nucleotides line up with TRBD1. J gave up 1 base and V 5 bases, and 5 bases lay outside the gene matches. There are 14 residues in the CDR3. The V gene's germline CDR1 is MNHEY and CDR2 SMNVEV (reference sequence). Here the CDR3 reads CASSQGTASYEQYF. DNA for the CDR3: TGTGCCAGCAGTCAGGGGACAGCTTCCTACGAGCAGTACTTC.

This clonotype was detected a few times. The chain combines TRBV11-1 with TRBJ2-5, with 12 nucleotides matching TRBD2. CDR1 SGHAT and CDR2 FQDESV come from the germline V gene (reference sequence). The V and J ends lost 6 bases and 1 base, in that order; junction bases with no gene match: 15. The CDR3 length is 19 residues. CDR3 in amino acids: CASSAPPLAGGRFQETQYF. CDR3 nucleotide sequence: TGTGCCAGCAGTGCCCCACCACTAGCGGGGGGCCGATTCCAAGAGACCCAGTACTTC.

This clonotype turned up a few times. V is TRBV20-1 and J is TRBJ2-3; 9 bases match TRBD1. This CDR3 contains 18 residues. After removal of 3 bases from V and 5 bases from J, the junction contained 18 bases not matched to a gene. CDR1 and CDR2 from the germline V gene are DFQATT and SNEGSKA (reference sequence). CDR3 bases: TGCAGTGCTAGCACAATCCCACCGGGACAGGGAATGGTAGATACGCAGTATTTT. This encodes CSASTIPPGQGMVDTQYF.

The table lists this clonotype with many counts. The chain links TRBV7-9 to TRBJ2-7; possibly TRBD1 for D (6 bases). Germline-derived CDR1 and CDR2 are SEHNR and FQNEAQ (reference sequence). Trimming took off 5 bases at V and 3 bases at J, with 17 bases between the two ends. CDR3 length: 15 amino acids. CDR3 nucleotides: TGTGCCAGCAGCCTAACGGACAGACCAGACTACGAGCAGTACTTC. This translates into CASSLTDRPDYEQYF.

V usage is TRBV4-3 and J usage is TRBJ2-1, with D maybe TRBD1 (8 bases). V lost 0 bases to trimming and J lost 4 bases, with 13 bases between them. The CDR3 covers 16 residues. Germline lookup yields CDR1 LGHNA and CDR2 YSLEER. As DNA, the CDR3 is TGCGCCAGCAGCCAAGATGACAGGGGAGGGTACAATGAGCAGTTCTTC. Residues: CASSQDDRGGYNEQFF.

This clonotype was seen more than once but under ten times. V is TRBV20-1 and J is TRBJ2-5; TRBD2 matches 9 bases. The junction had 10 bases not matched to a gene; V was cut back by 6 bases and J by 5 bases. The V gene's germline CDR1 is DFQATT and CDR2 SNEGSKA (reference sequence). The CDR3 sequence is 14 residues long. CDR3 coding DNA: TGCAGTGCCTCCGGCGGGGGGGGATTGGAGACCCAGTACTTC. It encodes CSASGGGGLETQYF.

Many counts were recorded for this clonotype. The chain uses TRBV11-2 and TRBJ2-7; 7 bases are a match to TRBD1. The V segment lost 5 bases and the J segment 0 bases; nucleotides outside the gene matches: 7. CDR1 and CDR2 from the germline V gene are SGHAT and FQNNGV. The CDR3 consists of 15 residues. The CDR3 here is CASSPPRTGSYEQYF. The DNA of the CDR3 is TGTGCCAGCAGCCCCCCAAGGACAGGCTCCTACGAGCAGTACTTC.

This clonotype was seen a handful of times. V is TRBV14 and J is TRBJ2-5; D is possibly TRBD1 or TRBD2 (5 bases each). The CDR3 is made up of 16 amino acids. CDR1 is SGHDN, CDR2 FVKESK, per germline. V lost 0 bases and J lost 0, with 11 bases in between. The CDR3 DNA follows: TGTGCCAGCAGCCAAGACGGGTCGGGACACCAAGAGACCCAGTACTTC. It translates to CASSQDGSGHQETQYF.

Only a few counts were recorded for this clonotype. CDR3 amino acids: CASSIDRGSTGELFF. In nucleotides, the CDR3 is TGTGCCAGCAGCATAGACAGGGGATCCACCGGGGAGCTGTTTTTT. The rearrangement uses TRBV12-3 or TRBV12-4 and TRBJ2-2, with 8 positions matching TRBD1. The CDR3 is 15 residues long. With V trimmed by 6 bases and J by 4 bases, 7 bases remained unmatched.

On this clonotype itself: One junction end does not reproduce the germline sequence, and a read error may be involved. The genes are TRBV12-3 or TRBV12-4 and TRBJ2-7, with a possible D match to TRBD2 (5 bases). The CDR3 has 12 amino acids. In DNA, the CDR3 is TGTGCCAGCAGGGCGGACTCCCACGAGCAGTACTTC. Residues: CASRADSHEQYF.

This clonotype was counted between two and nine times. The chain uses TRBV7-2 and TRBJ2-1; TRBD2 agrees at 7 bases. The J segment lost 10 bases and the V segment lost 1 base, leaving 13 bases of the junction unmatched. The germline V gene has CDR1 SGHTA and CDR2 FQGNSA. There are 16 residues in the CDR3. The CDR3 DNA reads as TGTGCCAGCAGCTTAGGGCTAGCGGTCCGCAATGAAGAGCAGTTCTTC. As protein: CASSLGLAVRNEEQFF.

The gene calls are TRBV29-1 and TRBJ2-1, with 10 bases that match TRBD1. The CDR3 runs to 12 residues. V dropped 1 base and J dropped 13; count of bases not matched to a gene: 4. Germline CDR1 reads SQVTM; CDR2 reads ANQGSEA. Here the CDR3 reads CSVEVGTGVQFF. In nucleotides, the CDR3 is TGCAGCGTTGAAGTGGGGACAGGGGTCCAGTTCTTC.

Only a few counts were recorded for this clonotype. The chain links TRBV28 to TRBJ2-7; 11 bases fit TRBD1. Looked up from germline, CDR1 is MDHEN and CDR2 is SYDVKM. The CDR3 loop spans 16 amino acids. Trimming removed 5 bases from V and 6 bases from J; junction bases left unmatched: 12. CDR3 coding DNA: TGTGCCAGCAGTCCCAGGACAGGGGGCGCGGGGCGCGAGCAGTACTTC. Its translation: CASSPRTGGAGREQYF.

This clonotype was seen a handful of times. The rearrangement links TRBV6-1 to TRBJ1-2; D gene ambiguous. CDR1 MNHNS and CDR2 SASEGT come from the germline V gene. Trimming pared 6 bases from V and 3 bases from J, leaving 17 bases between. The CDR3 length is 15 residues. CDR3 coding DNA: TGTGCCAGCAGGGCCTTCGGTCCGGGAGACTATGGCTACACCTTC. Its translation: CASRAFGPGDYGYTF.

This rearrangement joins TRBV20-1 to TRBJ2-7, with D perhaps TRBD2 (5 bases). The length of the CDR3 is 17 residues. Germline V gene data show CDR1 as DFQATT and CDR2 as SNEGSKA (reference sequence). Between the trimmed V and J ends, which lost 3 bases and 4 bases, there was a span of 25 bases. CDR3: CSASPGVEFRRAYEQYF. Here the CDR3 DNA reads TGCAGTGCTAGCCCCGGGGTAGAGTTTCGCCGAGCATACGAGCAGTACTTC.

This clonotype showed up just a few times. The chain links TRBV11-2 to TRBJ2-1; D is unclear. The V gene lost 0 bases and the J gene lost 9 bases, with 12 bases spanning the gap. Germline CDR1 reads SGHAT; CDR2 reads FQNNGV. The CDR3 runs 14 residues. CDR3 sequence (DNA): TGTGCCAGCAGCTTAGATAATAGTGGCCCTGAGCAGTTCTTC. As protein: CASSLDNSGPEQFF.

This clonotype was detected a few times. CDR3 residues: CASTSGGVNEQFF. The CDR3 nucleotides read TGTGCCAGCACCTCTGGGGGTGTCAATGAGCAGTTCTTC. The chain has TRBV6-2 or TRBV6-3 and TRBJ2-1, with D perhaps being TRBD1 or TRBD2 (5 bases each). This CDR3 spans 13 amino acids. V dropped 7 bases and J dropped 6 bases, with 13 bases sitting between them. Per germline, CDR1 MNHEY and CDR2 SVGEGT.

This clonotype was observed at least ten times. V usage is TRBV4-3 and J usage is TRBJ2-1; D gene unclear. Germline values: CDR1 LGHNA, CDR2 YSLEER. V was pared by 0 bases and J by 6 bases, with 6 bases between. This CDR3 comprises 13 residues. The CDR3 is CASSQEVSNEQFF. CDR3 nucleotides: TGCGCCAGCAGCCAAGAAGTAAGCAATGAGCAGTTCTTC.

This clonotype was observed many times. The chain uses TRBV7-9 and TRBJ2-1, with D perhaps matching TRBD2 (6 bases). Germline assignment: CDR1 SEHNR and CDR2 FQNEAQ (reference sequence). This CDR3 spans 14 amino acids. Trimming left V 3 bases short and J 6 bases short, with 12 bases between. The CDR3 loop reads CASSFLARGNEQFF. The CDR3 DNA sequence: TGTGCCAGCAGCTTTTTAGCGCGGGGCAATGAGCAGTTCTTC.

V and J are TRBV11-2 and TRBJ1-1; 7 bases are a match to TRBD1. CDR1 is SGHAT, CDR2 FQNNGV, per germline. V dropped 10 bases and J dropped 5; count of bases not matched to a gene: 7. The CDR3 is 12 amino acids. This CDR3 is CATKQGRTEAFF. The CDR3 DNA sequence: TGTGCCACTAAACAGGGGAGGACTGAAGCTTTCTTT.

V and J are TRBV25-1 and TRBJ2-7, with TRBD2 matching over 7 bases. The CDR3 consists of 16 residues. From germline, CDR1 is MGHDK and CDR2 SYGVNS. V lost 6 bases and J lost 0; bases outside the gene matches: 11. CDR3 sequence: CASSREIGTNSYEQYF. The CDR3 DNA follows: TGTGCCAGCAGCAGAGAGATCGGGACTAACTCCTACGAGCAGTACTTC.